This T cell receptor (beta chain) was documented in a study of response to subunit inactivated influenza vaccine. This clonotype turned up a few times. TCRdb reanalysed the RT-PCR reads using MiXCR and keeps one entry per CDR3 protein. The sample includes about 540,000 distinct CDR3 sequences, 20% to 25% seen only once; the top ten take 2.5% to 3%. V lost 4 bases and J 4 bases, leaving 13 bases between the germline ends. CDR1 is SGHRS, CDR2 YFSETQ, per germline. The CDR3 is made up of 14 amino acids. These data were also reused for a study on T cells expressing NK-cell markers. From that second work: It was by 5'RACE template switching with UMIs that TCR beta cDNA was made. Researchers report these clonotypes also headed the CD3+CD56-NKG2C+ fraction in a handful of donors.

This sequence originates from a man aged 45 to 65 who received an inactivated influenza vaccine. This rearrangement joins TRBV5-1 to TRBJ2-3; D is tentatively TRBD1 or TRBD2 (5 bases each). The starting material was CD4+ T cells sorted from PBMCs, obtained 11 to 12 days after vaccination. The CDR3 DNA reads TGCGCCAGCAGCGAGTCCGGGGCCCCAGATACGCAGTATTTT. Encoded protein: CASSESGAPDTQYF.